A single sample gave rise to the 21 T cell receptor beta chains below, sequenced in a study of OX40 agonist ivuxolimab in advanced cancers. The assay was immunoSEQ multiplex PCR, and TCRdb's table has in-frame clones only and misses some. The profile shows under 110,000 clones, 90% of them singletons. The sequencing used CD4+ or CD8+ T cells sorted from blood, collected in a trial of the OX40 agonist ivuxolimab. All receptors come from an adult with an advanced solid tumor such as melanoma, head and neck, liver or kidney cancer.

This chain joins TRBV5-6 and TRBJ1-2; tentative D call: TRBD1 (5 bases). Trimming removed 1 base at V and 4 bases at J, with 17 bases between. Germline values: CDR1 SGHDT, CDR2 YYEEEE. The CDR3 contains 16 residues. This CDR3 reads CASSLQDKRWGYGYTF. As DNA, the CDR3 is TGTGCCAGCAGCTTGCAGGACAAGCGATGGGGCTATGGCTACACCTTC. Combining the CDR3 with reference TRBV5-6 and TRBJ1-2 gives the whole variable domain DAGVTQSPTHLIKTRGQQVTLRCSPKSGHDTVSWYQQALGQGPQFIFQYYEEEERQRGNFPDRFSGHQFPNYSSELNVNALLLGDSALYLCASSLQDKRWGYGYTFGSGTRLTVV.

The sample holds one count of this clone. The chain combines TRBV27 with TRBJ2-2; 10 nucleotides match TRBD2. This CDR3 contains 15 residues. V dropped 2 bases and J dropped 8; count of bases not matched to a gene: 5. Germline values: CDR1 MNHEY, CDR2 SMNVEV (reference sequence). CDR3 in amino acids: CASSLLAGARGELFF. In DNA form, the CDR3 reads TGTGCCAGCAGTTTACTAGCGGGGGCTAGAGGGGAGCTGTTTTTT.

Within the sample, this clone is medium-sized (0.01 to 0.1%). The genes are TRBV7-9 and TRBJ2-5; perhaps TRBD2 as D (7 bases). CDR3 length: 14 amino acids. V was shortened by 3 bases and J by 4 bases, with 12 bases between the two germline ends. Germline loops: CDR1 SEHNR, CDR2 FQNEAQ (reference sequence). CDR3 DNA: TGTGCCAGCAGCTTTGGGGGGGCCGGAGAGACCCAGTACTTC. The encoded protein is CASSFGGAGETQYF.

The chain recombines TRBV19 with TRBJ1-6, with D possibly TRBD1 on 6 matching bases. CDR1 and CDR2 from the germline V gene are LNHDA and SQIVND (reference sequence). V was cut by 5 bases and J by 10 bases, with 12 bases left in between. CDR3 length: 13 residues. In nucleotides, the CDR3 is TGTGCCAGTAGTGACACAGGGTTCTCACCCCTCCACTTT. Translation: CASSDTGFSPLHF.

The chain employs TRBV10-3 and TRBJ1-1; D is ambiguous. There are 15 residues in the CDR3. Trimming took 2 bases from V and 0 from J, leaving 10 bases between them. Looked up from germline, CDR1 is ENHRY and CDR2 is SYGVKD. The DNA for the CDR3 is TGTGCCATCAGTGAGGGCCGAGCTATGAACACTGAAGCTTTCTTT. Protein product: CAISEGRAMNTEAFF.

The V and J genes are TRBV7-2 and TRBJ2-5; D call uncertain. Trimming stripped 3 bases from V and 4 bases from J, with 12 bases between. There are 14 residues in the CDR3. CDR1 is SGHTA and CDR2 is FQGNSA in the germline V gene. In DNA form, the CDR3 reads TGTGCCAGCAGCTTCGTCCCATTGGTAGAGACCCAGTACTTC. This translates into CASSFVPLVETQYF.

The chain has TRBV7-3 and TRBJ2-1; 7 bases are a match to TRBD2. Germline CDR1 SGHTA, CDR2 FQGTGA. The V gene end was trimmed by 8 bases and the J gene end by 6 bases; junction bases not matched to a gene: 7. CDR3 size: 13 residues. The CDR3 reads CASGLDKGNEQFF. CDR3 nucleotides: TGTGCCAGCGGACTAGACAAAGGCAATGAGCAGTTCTTC.

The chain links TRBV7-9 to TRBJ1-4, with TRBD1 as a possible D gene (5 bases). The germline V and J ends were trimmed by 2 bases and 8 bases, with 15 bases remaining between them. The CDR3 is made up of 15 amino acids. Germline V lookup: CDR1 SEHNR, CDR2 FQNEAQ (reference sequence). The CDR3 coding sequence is TGTGCCAGCAGCTTACTCGGCAGGGAAAAGGAAAAACTGTTTTTT. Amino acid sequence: CASSLLGREKEKLFF. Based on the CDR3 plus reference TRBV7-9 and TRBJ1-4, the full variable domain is DTGVSQNPRHKITKRGQNVTFRCDPISEHNRLYWYRQTLGQGPEFLTYFQNEAQLEKSRLLSDRFSAERPKGSFSTLEIQRTEQGDSAMYLCASSLLGREKEKLFFGSGTQLSVL.

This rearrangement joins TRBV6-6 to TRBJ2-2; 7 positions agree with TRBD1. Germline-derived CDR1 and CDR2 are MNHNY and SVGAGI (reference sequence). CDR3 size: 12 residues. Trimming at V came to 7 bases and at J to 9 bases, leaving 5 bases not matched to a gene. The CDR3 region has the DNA TGTGCCAGCACCAGACAGGGCCGGGAGCTGTTTTTT. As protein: CASTRQGRELFF.

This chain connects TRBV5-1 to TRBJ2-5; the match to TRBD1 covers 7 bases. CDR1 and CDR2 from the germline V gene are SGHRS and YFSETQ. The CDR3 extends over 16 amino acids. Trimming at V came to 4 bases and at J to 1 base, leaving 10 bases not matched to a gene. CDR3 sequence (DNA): TGCGCCAGCAGCGGGGCCGGACAGGTACTCCAAGAGACCCAGTACTTC. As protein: CASSGAGQVLQETQYF.

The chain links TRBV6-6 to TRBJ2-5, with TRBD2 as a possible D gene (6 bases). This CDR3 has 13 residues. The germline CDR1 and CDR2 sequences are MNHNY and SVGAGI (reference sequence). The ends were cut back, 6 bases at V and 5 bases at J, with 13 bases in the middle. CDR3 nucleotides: TGTGCCAGCAGCGGGACTGCTACGGAGACCCAGTACTTC. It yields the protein CASSGTATETQYF.

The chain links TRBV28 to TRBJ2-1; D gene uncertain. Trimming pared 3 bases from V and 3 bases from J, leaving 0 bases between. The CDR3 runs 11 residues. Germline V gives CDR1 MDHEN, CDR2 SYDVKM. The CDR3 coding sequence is TGTGCCAGCAGTTTCTACAATGAGCAGTTCTTC. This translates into CASSFYNEQFF. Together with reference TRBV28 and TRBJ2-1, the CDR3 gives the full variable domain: DVKVTQSSRYLVKRTGEKVFLECVQDMDHENMFWYRQDPGLGLRLIYFSYDVKMKEKGDIPEGYSVSREKKERFSLILESASTNQTSMYLCASSFYNEQFFGPGTRLTVL.

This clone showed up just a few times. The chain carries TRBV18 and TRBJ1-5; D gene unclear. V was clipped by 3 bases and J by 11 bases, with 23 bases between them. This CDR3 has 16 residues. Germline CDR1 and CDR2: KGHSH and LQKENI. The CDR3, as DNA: TGTGCCAGCTCACCGCCCTCCATAATACCCCTAATGGCCCAGCATTTT. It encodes CASSPPSIIPLMAQHF.

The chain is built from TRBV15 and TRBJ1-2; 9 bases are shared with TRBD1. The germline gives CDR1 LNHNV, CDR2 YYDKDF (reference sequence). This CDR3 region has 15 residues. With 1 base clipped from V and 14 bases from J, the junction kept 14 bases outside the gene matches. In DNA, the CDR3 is TGTGCCACCAGCAGAGGTCTCACCGGGACAGGGCCAGGAACCTTC. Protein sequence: CATSRGLTGTGPGTF.

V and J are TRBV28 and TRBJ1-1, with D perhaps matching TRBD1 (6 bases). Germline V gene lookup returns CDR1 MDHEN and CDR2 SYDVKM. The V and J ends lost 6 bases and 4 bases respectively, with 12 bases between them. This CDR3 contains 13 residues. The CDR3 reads CASRQGPGTEAFF. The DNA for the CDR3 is TGTGCCAGCAGACAGGGTCCCGGCACTGAAGCTTTCTTT.

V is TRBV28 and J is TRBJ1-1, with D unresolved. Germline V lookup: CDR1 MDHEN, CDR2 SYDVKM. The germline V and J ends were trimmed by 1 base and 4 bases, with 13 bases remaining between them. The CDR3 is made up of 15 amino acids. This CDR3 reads CASSLSEEGFTEAFF. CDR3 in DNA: TGTGCCAGCAGTTTATCGGAGGAGGGATTCACTGAAGCTTTCTTT.

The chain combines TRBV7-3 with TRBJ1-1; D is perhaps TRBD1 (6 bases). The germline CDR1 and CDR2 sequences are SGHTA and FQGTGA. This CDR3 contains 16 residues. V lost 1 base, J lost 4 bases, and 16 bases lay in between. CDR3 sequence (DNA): TGTGCCAGCAGCTTAAGGGGGCCGGGAACGGCCACTGAAGCTTTCTTT. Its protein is CASSLRGPGTATEAFF.

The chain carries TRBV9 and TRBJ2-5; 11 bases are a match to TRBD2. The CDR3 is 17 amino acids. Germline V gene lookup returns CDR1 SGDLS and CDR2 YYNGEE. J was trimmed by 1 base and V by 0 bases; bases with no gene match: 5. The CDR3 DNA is TGTGCCAGCAGCGTAGGGCTAGCGGGGGGCCTCCAAGAGACCCAGTACTTC. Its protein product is CASSVGLAGGLQETQYF.

The CDR3 loop reads CPRRAYNEQFF. CDR3 bases: TGCCCCCGACGGGCCTACAATGAGCAGTTCTTC. J is TRBJ2-1 and V is TRBV5-1; no clear D gene. The germline gives CDR1 SGHRS, CDR2 YFSETQ. This CDR3 comprises 11 residues. Complete variable domain (other parts from reference TRBV5-1 and TRBJ2-1): KAGVTQTPRYLIKTRGQQVTLSCSPISGHRSVSWYQQTPGQGLQFLFEYFSETQRNKGNFPGRFSGRQFSNSRSEMNVSTLELGDSALYLCPRRAYNEQFFGPGTRLTVL.

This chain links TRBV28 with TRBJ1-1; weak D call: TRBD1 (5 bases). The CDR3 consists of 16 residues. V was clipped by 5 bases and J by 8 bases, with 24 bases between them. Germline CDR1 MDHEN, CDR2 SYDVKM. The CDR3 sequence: CASSPPQGANLAEAFF. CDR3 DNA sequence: TGTGCCAGCAGTCCCCCTCAGGGAGCAAATCTAGCCGAAGCTTTCTTT.

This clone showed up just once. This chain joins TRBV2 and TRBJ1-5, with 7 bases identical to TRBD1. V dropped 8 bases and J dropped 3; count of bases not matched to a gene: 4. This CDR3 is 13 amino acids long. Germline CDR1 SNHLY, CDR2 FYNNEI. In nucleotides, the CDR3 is TGTGCCAGCCAGACAGGGATCAATCAGCCCCAGCATTTT. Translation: CASQTGINQPQHF.